This T cell receptor (beta chain) appears in the sequencing data of a study of cytotoxic CD8 clonotypes in ibrutinib-treated CLL (dated by TCRdb to the early 2020s). Describing the broader study: The cohort had ten to twelve relapsed/refractory and 15 treatment-naive patients; some 17 were IGHV unmutated. Of the approximately 86 people in the trial, about two dozen had longitudinal samples available. Cryopreserved peripheral blood mononuclear cells were obtained prior to treatment, at the time of response, and at either disease progression or sustained remission. Samples at response were collected after a median of roughly twelve months of treatment, with a range of about 6 to 40 months. Every remission and progressive disease sample was obtained while ibrutinib was still being received by the patients. On average, each sample yielded around 230,000 productive templates and 94,082 productive rearrangements. Partial responses were observed in some 24 patients and complete responses in 2; after a median follow-up of 68 months, remission was maintained in approximately 15 patients and progression was observed in about twelve.

Findings and caveats that apply to the study as a whole: Sampling times were not matched between patients in sustained remission and patients whose disease was progressing, and lymph node repertoires were not examined. Public clonotypes were rare and either shrank or stayed stable during treatment, and the rise in clonality at ibrutinib response reflected expansion of private clonotypes. An increase in clonality was observed at ibrutinib response, with clonality remaining stable during sustained remission and falling back toward baseline at progression. Baseline clonality was found to be higher than that of age-matched healthy donors and was strongly correlated with circulating CD8+ T-cell counts.

The time point label corresponds to: approximately 25 months on ibrutinib. For TCR beta library preparation, about 1.8 micrograms of genomic DNA were isolated from cryopreserved PBMCs. Longitudinal blood samples from CLL patients on ibrutinib monotherapy were analyzed using high-throughput TCR beta sequencing. Patients were enrolled in a phase 2 open-label single-center ibrutinib monotherapy trial. V and J lose 3 bases and 7 bases, and a span of 10 bases separates them. Looking up the germline V gene yields CDR1 SNHLY and CDR2 FYNNEI. From its cysteine to its phenylalanine, the CDR3 spans 13 amino acids. Here the CDR3 DNA is all that survives: 39 bases in frame from base 1. This clone came up once. Its antigen target is currently unknown. It has no much larger one-base neighbor in the sample; base qualities were not kept. The goal of deep resolution MiSeq sequencing was a depth between 1 in 1 million and 1 in 200,000 T cells, and coverage averaged 10x per clonotype. The immunoSEQ hsTCRB Kit was used to generate TCR beta libraries. Per the source publication's procedure: Data were analyzed with ImmunoSEQ Data Assistant and ImmunoSEQ Analyzer, with V, D and J genes assigned per IMGT definitions. Clonality, which ranges from 0 to 1, was calculated as one minus the normalized Shannon entropy of productive rearrangement frequencies. Only overrepresented clonotypes making up at least 0.05% of the repertoire of each patient were included in the public clonotype analysis. Repertoires from thirteen age-matched healthy donors in immuneACCESS were used as clonality controls. TCRdb retrieved this table from immuneACCESS and kept in-frame rearrangements only. Not all clones are present; in checked studies, unresolved V genes account for under half, and no reason is known for the remainder. D and trimming were read from the DNA, whereas the V and J calls and clone size are those reported in that table. A total of about 120,000 clones appear in this sample, roughly 57% of them only once. Clones ranked in the top ten supply 30% to 45% of the sample.

This sequence was found in a human donor with chronic lymphocytic leukemia. The rearrangement joined TRBV2 to TRBJ2-1, with the D gene not clear enough to name. This specimen consisted of PBMCs, obtained after 24 months of ibrutinib treatment. The CDR3 has the sequence CASSDMFGNEQFF. At the DNA level, the sequence is TGTGCCAGCAGTGATATGTTTGGGAATGAGCAGTTCTTC. When the CDR3 is completed using the reference TRBV2 and TRBJ2-1 genes on either side, the full variable domain is EPEVTQTPSHQVTQMGQEVILRCVPISNHLYFYWYRQILGQKVEFLVSFYNNEISEKSEIFDDQFSVERPDGSNFTLKIRSTKLEDSAMYFCASSDMFGNEQFFGPGTRLTVL.